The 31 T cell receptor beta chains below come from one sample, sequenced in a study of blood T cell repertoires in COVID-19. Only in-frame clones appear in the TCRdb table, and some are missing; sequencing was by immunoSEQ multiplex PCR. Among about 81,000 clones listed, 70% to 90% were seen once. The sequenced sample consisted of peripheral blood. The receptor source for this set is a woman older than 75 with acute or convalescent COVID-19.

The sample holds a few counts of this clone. The CDR3 region has the DNA TGTGCCAGCAGCTCTCGTAGGGCCAACGTCCTGACTTTC. The encoded protein is CASSSRRANVLTF. The chain uses TRBV7-3 and TRBJ2-6; D is uncertain. V was pared by 4 bases and J by 5 bases, with 6 bases between. In germline, CDR1 is SGHTA, CDR2 FQGTGA. This CDR3 is built from 13 residues. Using reference TRBV7-3 and TRBJ2-6 for the parts outside the CDR3, the full variable domain is GAGVSQTPSNKVTEKGKYVELRCDPISGHTALYWYRQSLGQGPEFLIYFQGTGAADDSGLPNDRFFAVRPEGSVSTLKIQRTERGDSAVYLCASSSRRANVLTFGAGSRLTVL.

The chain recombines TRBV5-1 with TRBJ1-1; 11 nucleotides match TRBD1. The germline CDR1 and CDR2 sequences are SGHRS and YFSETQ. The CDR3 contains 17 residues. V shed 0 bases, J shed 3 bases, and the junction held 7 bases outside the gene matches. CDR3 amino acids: CASSLVGSGQGDTEAFF. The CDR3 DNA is TGCGCCAGCAGCTTGGTAGGGTCGGGACAGGGGGACACTGAAGCTTTCTTT.

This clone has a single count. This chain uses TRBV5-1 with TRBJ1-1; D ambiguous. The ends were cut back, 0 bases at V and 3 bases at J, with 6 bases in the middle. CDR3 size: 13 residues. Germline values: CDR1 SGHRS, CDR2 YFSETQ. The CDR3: CASSLDGDTEAFF. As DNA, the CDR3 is TGCGCCAGCAGCTTGGACGGGGACACTGAAGCTTTCTTT. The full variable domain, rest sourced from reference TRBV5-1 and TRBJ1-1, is KAGVTQTPRYLIKTRGQQVTLSCSPISGHRSVSWYQQTPGQGLQFLFEYFSETQRNKGNFPGRFSGRQFSNSRSEMNVSTLELGDSALYLCASSLDGDTEAFFGQGTRLTVV.

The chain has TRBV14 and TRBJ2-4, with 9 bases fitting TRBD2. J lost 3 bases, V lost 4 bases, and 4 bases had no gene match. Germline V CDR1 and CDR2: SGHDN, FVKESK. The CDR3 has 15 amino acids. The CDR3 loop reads CASSLAGVSKNIQYF. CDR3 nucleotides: TGTGCCAGCAGCCTAGCGGGAGTTAGCAAAAACATTCAGTACTTC.

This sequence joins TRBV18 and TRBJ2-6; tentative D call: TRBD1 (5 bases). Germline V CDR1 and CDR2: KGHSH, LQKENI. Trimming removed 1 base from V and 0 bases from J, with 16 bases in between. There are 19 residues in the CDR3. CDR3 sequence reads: CASSPRQLATNSGANVLTF. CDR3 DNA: TGTGCCAGCTCACCACGACAGTTAGCTACGAACTCTGGGGCCAACGTCCTGACTTTC. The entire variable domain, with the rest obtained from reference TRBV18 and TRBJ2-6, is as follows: NAGVMQNPRHLVRRRGQEARLRCSPMKGHSHVYWYRQLPEEGLKFMVYLQKENIIDESGMPKERFSAEFPKEGPSILRIQQVVRGDSAAYFCASSPRQLATNSGANVLTFGAGSRLTVL.

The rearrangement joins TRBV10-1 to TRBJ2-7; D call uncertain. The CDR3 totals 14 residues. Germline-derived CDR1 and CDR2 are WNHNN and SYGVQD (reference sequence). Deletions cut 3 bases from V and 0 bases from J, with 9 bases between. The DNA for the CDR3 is TGCGCCAGCAGTGAATTCAGGCACTCCTACGAGCAGTACTTC. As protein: CASSEFRHSYEQYF.

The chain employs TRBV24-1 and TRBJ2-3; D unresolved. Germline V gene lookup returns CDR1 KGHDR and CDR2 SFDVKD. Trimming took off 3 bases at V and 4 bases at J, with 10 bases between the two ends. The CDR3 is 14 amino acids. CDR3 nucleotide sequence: TGTGCCACCAGTGATGGCCCCGCCCCAGATACGCAGTATTTT. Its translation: CATSDGPAPDTQYF.

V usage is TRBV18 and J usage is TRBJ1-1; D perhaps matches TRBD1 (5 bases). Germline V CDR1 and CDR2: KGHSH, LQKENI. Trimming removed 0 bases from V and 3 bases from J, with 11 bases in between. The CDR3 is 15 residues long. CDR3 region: CASSPPPQGYTEAFF. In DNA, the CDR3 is TGTGCCAGCTCACCACCTCCTCAGGGATACACTGAAGCTTTCTTT.

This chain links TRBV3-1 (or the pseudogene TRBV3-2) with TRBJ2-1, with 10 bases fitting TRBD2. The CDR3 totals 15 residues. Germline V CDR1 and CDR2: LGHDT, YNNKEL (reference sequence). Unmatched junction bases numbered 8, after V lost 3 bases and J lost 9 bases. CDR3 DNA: TGTGCCAGCAGCCACCCTAGCGGGAGCGGCGGTGAGCAGTTCTTC. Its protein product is CASSHPSGSGGEQFF.

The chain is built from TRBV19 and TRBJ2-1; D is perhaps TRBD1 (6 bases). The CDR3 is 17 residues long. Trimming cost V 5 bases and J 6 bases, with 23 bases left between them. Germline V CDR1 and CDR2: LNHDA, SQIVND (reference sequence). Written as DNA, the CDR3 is TGTGCCAGTAGTCAATTTGCCGACCGGACAGTGGGCAATGAGCAGTTCTTC. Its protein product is CASSQFADRTVGNEQFF.

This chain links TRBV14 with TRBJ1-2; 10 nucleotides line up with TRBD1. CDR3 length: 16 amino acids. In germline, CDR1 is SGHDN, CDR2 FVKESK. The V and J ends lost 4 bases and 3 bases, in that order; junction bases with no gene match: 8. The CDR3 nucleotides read TGTGCCAGCAGCCGATTAACCGGGACAGGGGACTATGGCTACACCTTC. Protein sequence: CASSRLTGTGDYGYTF.

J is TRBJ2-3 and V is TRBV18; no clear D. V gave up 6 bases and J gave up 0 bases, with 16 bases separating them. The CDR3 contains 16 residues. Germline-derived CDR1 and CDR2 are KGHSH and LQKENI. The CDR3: CASSPQTSSSTDTQYF. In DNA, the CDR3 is TGTGCCAGCTCGCCTCAGACAAGCAGCAGCACAGATACGCAGTATTTT.

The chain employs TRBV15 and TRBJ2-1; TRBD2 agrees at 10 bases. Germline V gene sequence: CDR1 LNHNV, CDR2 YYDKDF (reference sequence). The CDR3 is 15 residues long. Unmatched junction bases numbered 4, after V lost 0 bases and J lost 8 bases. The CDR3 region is CATSRESSGRYEQFF. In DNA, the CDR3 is TGTGCCACCAGCAGAGAATCTAGCGGGAGATATGAGCAGTTCTTC.

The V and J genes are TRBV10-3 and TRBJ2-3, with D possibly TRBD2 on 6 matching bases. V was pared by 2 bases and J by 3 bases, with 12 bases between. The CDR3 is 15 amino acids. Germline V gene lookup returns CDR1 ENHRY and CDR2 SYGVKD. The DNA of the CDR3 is TGTGCCATCAGTGAGGGAGGGAGGATGACAGATACGCAGTATTTT. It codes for CAISEGGRMTDTQYF.

The CDR3 spells CASSLMGQSQPQHF. For the CDR3, the DNA is TGTGCCAGCAGTCTCATGGGACAAAGTCAGCCCCAGCATTTT. The chain couples TRBV27 to TRBJ1-5; D possibly corresponds to TRBD1 (6 bases). V was clipped by 5 bases and J by 6 bases, with 14 bases between them. The germline CDR1 and CDR2 sequences are MNHEY and SMNVEV (reference sequence). The CDR3 consists of 14 residues.

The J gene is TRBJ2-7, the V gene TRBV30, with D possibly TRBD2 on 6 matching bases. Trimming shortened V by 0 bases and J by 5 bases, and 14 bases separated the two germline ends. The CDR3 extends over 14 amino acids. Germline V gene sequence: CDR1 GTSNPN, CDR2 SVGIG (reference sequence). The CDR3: CAWSVRGRSNEQYF. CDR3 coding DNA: TGTGCCTGGAGTGTACGGGGGAGGTCCAACGAGCAGTACTTC.

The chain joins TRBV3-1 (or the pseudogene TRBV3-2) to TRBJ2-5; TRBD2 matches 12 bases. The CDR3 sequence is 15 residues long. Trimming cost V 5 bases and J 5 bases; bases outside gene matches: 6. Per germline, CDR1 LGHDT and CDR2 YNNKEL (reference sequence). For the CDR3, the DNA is TGTGCCAGCAGCTTCCTAGCGGGAGGGGACGAGACCCAGTACTTC. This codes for CASSFLAGGDETQYF.

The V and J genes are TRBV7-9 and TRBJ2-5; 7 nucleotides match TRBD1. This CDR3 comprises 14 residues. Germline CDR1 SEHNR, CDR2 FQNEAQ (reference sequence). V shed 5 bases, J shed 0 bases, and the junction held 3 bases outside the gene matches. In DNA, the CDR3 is TGTGCCAGCAGCCCGGGACAGTACCAAGAGACCCAGTACTTC. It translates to CASSPGQYQETQYF.

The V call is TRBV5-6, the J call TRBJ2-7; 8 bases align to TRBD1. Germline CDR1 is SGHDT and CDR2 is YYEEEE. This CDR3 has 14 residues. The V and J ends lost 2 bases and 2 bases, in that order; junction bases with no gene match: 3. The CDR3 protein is CASSFGTGAYEQYF. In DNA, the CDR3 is TGTGCCAGCAGCTTCGGGACAGGTGCCTACGAGCAGTACTTC.

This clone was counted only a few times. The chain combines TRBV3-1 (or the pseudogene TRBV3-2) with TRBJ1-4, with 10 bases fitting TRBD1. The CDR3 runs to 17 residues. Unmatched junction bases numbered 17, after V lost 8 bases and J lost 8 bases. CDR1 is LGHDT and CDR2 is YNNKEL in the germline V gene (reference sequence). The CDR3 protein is CASSGDRGQVDGEKLFF. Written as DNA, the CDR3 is TGTGCCAGCTCTGGGGACAGGGGCCAAGTTGATGGAGAAAAACTGTTTTTT.

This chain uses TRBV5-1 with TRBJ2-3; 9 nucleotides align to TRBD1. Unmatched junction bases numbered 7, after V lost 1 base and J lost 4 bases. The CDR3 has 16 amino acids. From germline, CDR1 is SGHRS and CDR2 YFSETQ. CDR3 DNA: TGCGCCAGCAGCTTGAGTGGACAGGGGTTCGCAGATACGCAGTATTTT. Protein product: CASSLSGQGFADTQYF.

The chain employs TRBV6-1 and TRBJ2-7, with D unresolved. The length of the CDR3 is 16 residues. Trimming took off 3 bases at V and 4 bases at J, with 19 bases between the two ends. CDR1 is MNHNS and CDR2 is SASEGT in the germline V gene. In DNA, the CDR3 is TGTGCCAGCAGTGACCCCTTGTGGGCGATGAATTACGAGCAGTACTTC. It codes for CASSDPLWAMNYEQYF.

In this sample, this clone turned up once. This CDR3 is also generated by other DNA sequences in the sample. The CDR3 is CASSPSRGAGTGELFF. The DNA of the CDR3 is TGTGCCAGCAGCCCCTCCCGCGGGGCGGGCACCGGGGAGCTGTTTTTT. The chain links TRBV7-3 to TRBJ2-2; maybe TRBD2 (6 bases). Trimming shortened V by 5 bases and J by 4 bases, and 17 bases separated the two germline ends. Germline V gene data show CDR1 as SGHTA and CDR2 as FQGTGA. The CDR3 runs to 16 residues.

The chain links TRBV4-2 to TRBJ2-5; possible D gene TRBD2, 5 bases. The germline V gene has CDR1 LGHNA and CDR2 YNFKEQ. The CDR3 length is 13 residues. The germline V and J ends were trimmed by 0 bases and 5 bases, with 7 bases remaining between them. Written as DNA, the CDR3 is TGTGCCAGCAGCCAAGAGAGGGTGGAGACCCAGTACTTC. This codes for CASSQERVETQYF.

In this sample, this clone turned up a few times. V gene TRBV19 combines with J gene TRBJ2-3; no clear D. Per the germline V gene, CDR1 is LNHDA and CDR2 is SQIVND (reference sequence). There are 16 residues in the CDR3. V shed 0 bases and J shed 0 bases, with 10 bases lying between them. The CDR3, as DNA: TGTGCCAGTAGTATAGATCGCGCACCTAGCACAGATACGCAGTATTTT. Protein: CASSIDRAPSTDTQYF.

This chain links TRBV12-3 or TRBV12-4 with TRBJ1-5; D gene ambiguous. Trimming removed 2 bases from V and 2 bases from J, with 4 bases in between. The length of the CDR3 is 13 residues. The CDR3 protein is CASSLSGNQPQHF. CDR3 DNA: TGTGCCAGCAGTTTATCGGGCAATCAGCCCCAGCATTTT.

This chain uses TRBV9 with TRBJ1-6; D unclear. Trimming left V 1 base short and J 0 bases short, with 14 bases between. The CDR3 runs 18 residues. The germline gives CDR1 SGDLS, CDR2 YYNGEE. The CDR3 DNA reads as TGTGCCAGCAGCGTAACCCCCCTCCCGAGCTCCTATAATTCACCCCTCCACTTT. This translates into CASSVTPLPSSYNSPLHF.

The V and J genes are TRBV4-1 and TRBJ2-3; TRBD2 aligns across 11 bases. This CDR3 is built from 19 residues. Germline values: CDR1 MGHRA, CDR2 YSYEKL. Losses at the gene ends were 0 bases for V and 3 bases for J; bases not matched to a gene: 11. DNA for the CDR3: TGCGCCAGCAGCCAAGATTCCCAGACTAGCGGGGATCGGACAGATACGCAGTATTTT. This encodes CASSQDSQTSGDRTDTQYF.

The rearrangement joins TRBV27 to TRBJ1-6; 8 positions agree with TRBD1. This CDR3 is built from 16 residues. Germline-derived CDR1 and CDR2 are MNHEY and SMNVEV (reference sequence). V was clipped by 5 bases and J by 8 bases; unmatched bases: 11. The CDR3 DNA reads TGTGCCAGCAGTCCGGACAGGGATATGATTGATTCACCCCTCCACTTT. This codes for CASSPDRDMIDSPLHF.

DNA for the CDR3: TGTGCCAGCAGCTTAGCGGGGAGCGGGGGGGCAATCTACGAGCAGTACTTC. This sequence encodes CASSLAGSGGAIYEQYF. The genes are TRBV7-6 and TRBJ2-7, with 10 bases aligning to TRBD2. From germline, CDR1 is SGHVS and CDR2 FNYEAQ. There are 17 residues in the CDR3. V trimming: 0 bases; J trimming: 3 bases; junction bases outside the gene matches: 8.

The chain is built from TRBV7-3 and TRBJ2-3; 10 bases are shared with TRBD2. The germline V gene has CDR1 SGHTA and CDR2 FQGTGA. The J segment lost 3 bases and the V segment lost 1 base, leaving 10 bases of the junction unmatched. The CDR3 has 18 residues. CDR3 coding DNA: TGTGCCAGCAGCTTAAACCCCTCACTAGCGGGAAAAACAGATACGCAGTATTTT. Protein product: CASSLNPSLAGKTDTQYF.